These 14 T cell receptor beta chains originate from one sample sequenced in a study of identical twins. From the 5' RACE reads, TCRdb called clonotypes with MiXCR, one entry per CDR3 protein. The table records approximately 220,000 distinct CDR3 sequences, 6.5% to 8.5% of them present only once. These same records also appear under a second study, on yellow fever vaccine responses in identical twins.

The sequenced material came from memory (CD45RO+) T cells sorted from blood. The receptors stem from a woman under 30 in good health.

This clonotype came up a few times. The J gene is TRBJ1-1, the V gene TRBV15, with no clear D. V lost 0 bases and J 1 base, leaving 9 bases between the germline ends. The CDR3 is 15 amino acids. CDR1 LNHNV and CDR2 YYDKDF come from the germline V gene (reference sequence). The CDR3 region has the DNA TGTGCCACCAGCAGAGATGGATTGGGGAACACTGAAGCTTTCTTT. This translates into CATSRDGLGNTEAFF. Combining the CDR3 with reference TRBV15 and TRBJ1-1 gives the whole variable domain DAMVIQNPRYQVTQFGKPVTLSCSQTLNHNVMYWYQQKSSQAPKLLFHYYDKDFNNEADTPDNFQSRRPNTSFCFLDIRSPGLGDTAMYLCATSRDGLGNTEAFFGQGTRLTVV.

This clonotype was seen at least ten times. V usage is TRBV20-1 and J usage is TRBJ2-1; 7 bases map to TRBD1. Germline assignment: CDR1 DFQATT and CDR2 SNEGSKA (reference sequence). After removal of 6 bases from V and 0 bases from J, the junction contained 5 bases not matched to a gene. The CDR3 loop spans 14 amino acids. CDR3 amino acids: CSAEDRSSYNEQFF. In DNA form, the CDR3 reads TGCAGTGCAGAGGACAGGAGCTCCTACAATGAGCAGTTCTTC.

This chain connects TRBV24-1 to TRBJ2-5, with D unclear. The CDR3 is made up of 15 amino acids. Trimming pared 4 bases from V and 1 base from J, leaving 12 bases between. The germline gives CDR1 KGHDR, CDR2 SFDVKD. The CDR3 spells CATSESGKGQETQYF. CDR3 in DNA: TGTGCCACCAGTGAATCAGGAAAGGGCCAAGAGACCCAGTACTTC.

V usage is TRBV7-8 and J usage is TRBJ1-2; D is uncertain. Trimming took off 2 bases at V and 1 base at J, with 5 bases between the two ends. This CDR3 comprises 13 residues. Germline V gene sequence: CDR1 SGHVS, CDR2 FQNEAQ. CDR3 residues: CASSLSNNYGYTF. CDR3 DNA sequence: TGTGCCAGCAGCTTAAGCAATAACTATGGCTACACCTTC.

This clonotype was observed a handful of times. This chain joins TRBV6-1 and TRBJ1-5, with 10 bases identical to TRBD1. Looked up from germline, CDR1 is MNHNS and CDR2 is SASEGT. Trimming removed 7 bases from V and 4 bases from J; junction bases left unmatched: 7. The CDR3 extends over 15 amino acids. CDR3 coding DNA: TGTGCCAGCAAGGGGACAGGGGCACCTAATCAGCCCCAGCATTTT. As protein: CASKGTGAPNQPQHF.

This clonotype was seen more than once but under ten times. The chain employs TRBV6-1 and TRBJ2-5, with a possible D match to TRBD2 (5 bases). Germline CDR1 MNHNS, CDR2 SASEGT. V was clipped by 4 bases and J by 3 bases, with 9 bases between them. The CDR3 is 13 amino acids. The CDR3 loop is CASSATGKETQYF. Here the CDR3 DNA reads TGTGCCAGCAGTGCGACCGGGAAAGAGACCCAGTACTTC.

This clonotype was counted only a few times. V gene TRBV20-1 combines with J gene TRBJ1-1, with TRBD1 matching over 7 bases. The CDR3 loop spans 17 amino acids. Germline lookup yields CDR1 DFQATT and CDR2 SNEGSKA (reference sequence). V gave up 2 bases and J gave up 2 bases; unmatched junction bases: 14. The CDR3 here is CSARNPGQQTINTEAFF. The CDR3 DNA reads TGCAGTGCTAGAAACCCGGGACAGCAAACCATAAACACTGAAGCTTTCTTT.

The chain carries TRBV4-1 and TRBJ2-7; 8 nucleotides align to TRBD2. V lost 1 base and J lost 4; bases outside the gene matches: 12. The CDR3 is 17 residues long. Germline CDR1 MGHRA, CDR2 YSYEKL. This CDR3 is CASSQGEAGGLDYEQYF. Here the CDR3 DNA reads TGCGCCAGCAGCCAAGGGGAGGCGGGAGGTCTAGATTACGAGCAGTACTTC.

This clonotype occurred many times. The chain carries TRBV12-3 or TRBV12-4 and TRBJ1-1; 8 nucleotides match TRBD1. V shed 1 base and J 3 bases; nucleotides not matched to a gene: 4. The CDR3 runs 15 residues. The CDR3 spells CASSLGTGLYTEAFF. Written as DNA, the CDR3 is TGTGCCAGCAGTTTAGGGACAGGGCTCTACACTGAAGCTTTCTTT.

This clonotype came up a few times. The rearrangement joins TRBV5-1 to TRBJ2-2; the match to TRBD1 covers 7 bases. Trimming at V came to 5 bases and at J to 4 bases, leaving 5 bases not matched to a gene. The CDR3 totals 14 residues. CDR1 is SGHRS, CDR2 YFSETQ, per germline. The CDR3 DNA sequence: TGCGCCAGCAGTCCCGGGACAGTCACCGGGGAGCTGTTTTTT. Protein product: CASSPGTVTGELFF.

This clonotype was observed a handful of times. The chain combines TRBV7-9 with TRBJ2-7; D not certain. The CDR3 loop spans 14 amino acids. Germline values: CDR1 SEHNR, CDR2 FQNEAQ (reference sequence). Trimming removed 3 bases at V and 5 bases at J, with 14 bases between. The CDR3 region is CASSFIEGKNEQYF. CDR3 sequence (DNA): TGTGCCAGCAGCTTTATTGAAGGGAAAAACGAGCAGTACTTC.

This clonotype appeared many times. The V and J genes are TRBV5-1 and TRBJ2-1; 8 bases agree with TRBD2. The CDR3 spans 15 residues. Per germline, CDR1 SGHRS and CDR2 YFSETQ. V shed 4 bases, J shed 5 bases, and the junction held 8 bases outside the gene matches. In nucleotides, the CDR3 is TGCGCCAGCAGCCTAGTAGCGGGGCTTAACAATGAGCAGTTCTTC. The encoded protein is CASSLVAGLNNEQFF.

The DNA of the CDR3 is TGTGCCAGCACAGTAATTGCCGGGGCGGAGGGGCCCCTCCACTTT. Its translation is CASTVIAGAEGPLHF. The chain uses TRBV6-1 and TRBJ1-6, with a possible D match to TRBD1 (5 bases). The ends were cut back, 7 bases at V and 13 bases at J, with 23 bases in the middle. This CDR3 has 15 amino acids. Germline CDR1 reads MNHNS; CDR2 reads SASEGT.

This clonotype was seen ten or more times. The chain recombines TRBV20-1 with TRBJ2-5; D is undetermined. Trimming left V 1 base short and J 4 bases short, with 16 bases between. Germline loops: CDR1 DFQATT, CDR2 SNEGSKA (reference sequence). CDR3 size: 15 residues. The CDR3 here is CSARGPEARAETQYF. In nucleotides, the CDR3 is TGCAGTGCTAGAGGCCCGGAAGCACGGGCAGAGACCCAGTACTTC.